A selection of T cell receptor beta chains follows, all from one sample in a study of response to subunit inactivated influenza vaccine. MiXCR, applied by TCRdb to the RT-PCR reads, yields one record per CDR3 protein. The table has fewer than 600,000 distinct CDR3 sequences, approximately 7.8% seen once. The sample in question was PBMCs from blood, obtained around 25 months after vaccination. The receptors stem from a man between 50 and 69 years old who received an inactivated influenza vaccine. Both conserved end residues are part of each CDR3. A D gene is named only where the DNA matches it firmly. The listing skips clone size in some rows; elsewhere it reads once, few, many or a size class.

>TRBJ2-2|few|TRBV4-3|-
CASSQGPREHGELFF
TGCGCCAGCAGCCAGGGACCGAGGGAACACGGGGAGCTGTTTTTT
>TRBJ2-1|-|TRBV5-1|TRBD2
CASSLPTSGGASEQFF
TGCGCCAGCAGCTTGCCTACTAGCGGGGGGGCCTCGGAGCAGTTCTTT
>TRBJ1-5|-|TRBV3-1|TRBD1
CASSQTDRVGNQPQHF
TGTGCCAGCAGCCAAACGGACAGGGTTGGCAATCAGCCCCAGCATTTT
>TRBJ2-5|-|TRBV4-1|-
CASSQEVRTQETQYF
TGCGCCAGCAGCCAAGAGGTGCGGACCCAAGAGACCCAGTACTTC
>TRBJ2-3|-|TRBV7-9|TRBD1
CASTGTGVTDTQYF
TGTGCCAGCACCGGGACAGGGGTTACAGATACGCAGTATTTT
>TRBJ2-1|-|TRBV7-2|TRBD2
CASSRGLEASYNEQFF
TGTGCCAGCAGCCGCGGACTAGAGGCCTCCTACAATGAGCAGTTCTTC
>TRBJ2-7|few|TRBV4-2|TRBD1
CASSPVDRGNYEQYF
TGTGCCAGCAGCCCGGTCGACAGGGGCAACTACGAGCAGTACTTC
>TRBJ1-2|-|TRBV3-1|-
CASSQELDRYYGYTF
TGTGCCAGCAGCCAAGAACTGGACAGATACTATGGCTACACCTTC
>TRBJ2-3|-|TRBV4-3|-
CASSQDSGQGDTQYF
TGCGCCAGCAGCCAAGATAGCGGCCAGGGAGATACGCAGTATTTT
>TRBJ1-4|-|TRBV20-1|-
CSATPSASRREKLFF
TGCAGTGCTACCCCTTCAGCCTCCCGGCGCGAAAAACTGTTTTTT
>TRBJ2-2|few|TRBV30|TRBD2
CACPSLGRPRYTGELFF
TGTGCCTGTCCCTCCCTCGGGAGGCCCCGATACACCGGGGAGCTGTTTTTT
>TRBJ2-7|few|TRBV7-8|-
CASSLMVSYEQYF
TGTGCCAGCAGCTTAATGGTTTCCTACGAGCAGTACTTC
>TRBJ1-2|few|TRBV7-2|TRBD1
CASSRTGGAWDGYTF
TGTGCCAGCAGCCGAACAGGGGGCGCATGGGATGGCTACACCTTC
>TRBJ2-5|-|TRBV5-1|-
CASSLEGLIQETQYF
TGCGCCAGCAGCTTGGAGGGACTGATCCAAGAGACCCAGTACTTC
>TRBJ1-5|many|TRBV20-1|TRBD1
CSARVPQGKPQHF
TGCAGTGCTAGAGTTCCACAGGGGAAGCCCCAGCATTTT
>TRBJ1-1|-|TRBV6-5|TRBD1
CASSYQTGGGTEAFF
TGTGCCAGCAGTTACCAAACAGGGGGAGGGACTGAAGCTTTCTTT
>TRBJ2-1|few|TRBV4-3|TRBD2
CASSQDRASGNEQFF
TGCGCCAGCAGCCAAGATAGGGCTAGCGGGAATGAGCAGTTCTTC
>TRBJ2-1|many|TRBV11-1|-
CASSPEVLEDNEQFF
TGTGCCAGCAGCCCCGAAGTGCTAGAGGACAATGAGCAGTTCTTC
>TRBJ2-1|-|TRBV5-1|-
CASSGMERSEQFF
TGCGCCAGCAGCGGGATGGAGCGGTCTGAGCAGTTCTTC
>TRBJ1-1|-|TRBV7-8|TRBD1
CASSADRRNTEAFF
TGTGCCAGCAGCGCGGACAGGAGAAACACTGAAGCTTTCTTT
>TRBJ2-5|-|TRBV7-6|TRBD2
CASSSRILAGGRPQETQYF
TGTGCCAGCAGCTCCCGAATCCTAGCGGGGGGGCGACCGCAAGAGACCCAGTACTTC
>TRBJ1-2|many|TRBV7-8|-
CASSLHGNYGYTF
TGTGCCAGCAGCTTACATGGGAACTATGGCTACACCTTC
>TRBJ2-3|few|TRBV9|-
CASSALGGATDTQYF
TGTGCCAGCAGCGCCTTAGGGGGAGCCACAGATACGCAGTATTTT
>TRBJ2-1|-|TRBV27|-
CASSGSGGPSYNEQFF
TGTGCCAGCAGCGGTTCCGGGGGCCCCTCCTACAATGAGCAGTTCTTC
>TRBJ2-7|many|TRBV28|-
CASSSTGTWYF
TGTGCCAGCAGTAGCACCGGGACGTGGTACTTC
>TRBJ2-2|few|TRBV11-1|TRBD1
CASSSGTGGPSNTGELFF
TGTGCCAGCAGCTCCGGGACAGGGGGACCCTCGAACACCGGGGAGCTGTTTTTT
>TRBJ2-5|once|TRBV10-3|-
CAIGGGLYETQYF
TGTGCCATAGGAGGTGGGCTCTACGAGACCCAGTACTTC
>TRBJ2-7|many|TRBV28|-
CASTLMGANYEQYF
TGTGCCAGCACCCTAATGGGAGCCAACTACGAGCAGTACTTC